A single sample is the source of the 2 T cell receptor beta chains below, sequenced in a study of T cell responses to AZD1222 COVID-19 vaccine. Assay used: immunoSEQ multiplex PCR; TCRdb lists only in-frame clones, some missing. The sample lists some 150,000 clones, 75% to 95% occurring once. The specimen was peripheral blood, collected 28 days after the second AZD1222 dose. These receptors were taken from an adult who received the AZD1222 COVID-19 vaccine.

This clone was counted a single time. The V call is TRBV30, the J call TRBJ1-1; possibly TRBD1 for D (5 bases). The V end was cut by 1 base, the J end by 6 bases, with 18 bases between. Germline assignment: CDR1 GTSNPN and CDR2 SVGIG (reference sequence). The CDR3 has 15 residues. Written as DNA, the CDR3 is TGTGCCTGGAGTGCCCCCGAGGACAAGTGGCCTGAAGCTTTCTTT. It yields the protein CAWSAPEDKWPEAFF. Looking up the rest from reference TRBV30 and TRBJ1-1 gives the full variable domain: SQTIHQWPATLVQPVGSPLSLECTVEGTSNPNLYWYRQAAGRGLQLLFYSVGIGQISSEVPQNLSASRPQDRQFILSSKKLLLSDSGFYLCAWSAPEDKWPEAFFGQGTRLTVV.

J is TRBJ2-7 and V is TRBV5-6; unclear D gene. The ends were cut back, 3 bases at V and 2 bases at J, with 9 bases in the middle. The CDR3 totals 13 residues. Germline V CDR1 and CDR2: SGHDT, YYEEEE. The CDR3 sequence is CASSYSTAYEQYF. As DNA, the CDR3 is TGTGCCAGCAGCTACAGCACGGCCTACGAGCAGTACTTC.